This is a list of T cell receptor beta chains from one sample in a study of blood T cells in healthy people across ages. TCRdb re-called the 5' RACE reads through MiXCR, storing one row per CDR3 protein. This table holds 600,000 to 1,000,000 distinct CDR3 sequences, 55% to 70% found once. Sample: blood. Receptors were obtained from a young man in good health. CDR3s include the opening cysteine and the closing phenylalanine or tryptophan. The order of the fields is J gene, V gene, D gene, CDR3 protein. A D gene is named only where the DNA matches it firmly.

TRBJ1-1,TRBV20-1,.,CSALGTTEAFF
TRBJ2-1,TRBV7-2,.,CASSVQSPYDEQFF
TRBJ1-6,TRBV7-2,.,CASSLDGDSPLHF
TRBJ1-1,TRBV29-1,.,CSVERGITEAFF
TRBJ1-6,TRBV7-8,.,CASSLGGPLLSPLHF
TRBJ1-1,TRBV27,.,CASSLEMGLEAFF
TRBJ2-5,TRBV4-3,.,CASSQGESLVGETQYF
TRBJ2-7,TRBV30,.,CAWSESRDPYEQYF
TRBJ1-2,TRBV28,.,CASSHTLTSGAVYGYTF
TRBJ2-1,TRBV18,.,CASSPTSGTAYNEQFF
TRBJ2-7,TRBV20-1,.,CSARGGGDRSYEQYF
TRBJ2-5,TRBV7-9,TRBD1,CASSLVRGTGETQYF
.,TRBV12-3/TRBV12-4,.,CASRGVTYNEQYF
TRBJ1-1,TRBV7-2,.,CASSPGTRNTEAFF
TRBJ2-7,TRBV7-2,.,CASSSGHLGTYEQYF
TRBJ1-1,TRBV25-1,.,CASQAGLNTEAFF
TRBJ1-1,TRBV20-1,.,CSARQGGTEAFF
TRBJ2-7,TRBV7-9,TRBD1,CASSLVGQGYEQYF
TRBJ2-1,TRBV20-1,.,CSARDEGVRGKNEQFF
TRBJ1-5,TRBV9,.,CASGPLDQPQHF
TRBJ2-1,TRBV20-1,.,CSARDLGRAGSHNEQFF
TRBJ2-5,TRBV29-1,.,CSVGMETQYF
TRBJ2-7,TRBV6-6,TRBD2,CASSWSLAGVGEQYF
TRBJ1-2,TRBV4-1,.,CASSPKTAGGYGYTF
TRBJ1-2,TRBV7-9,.,CASSLERIFYGYTF
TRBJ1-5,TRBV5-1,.,CASSLEGNNYQPQHF
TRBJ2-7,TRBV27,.,CASSFNGPYKGNYEQYF
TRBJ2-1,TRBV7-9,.,CASSLDDYDYNEQFF
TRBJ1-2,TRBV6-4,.,CASSDFGDYGYTF
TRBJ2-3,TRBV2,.,CASMGGPGLGPNTDTQYF
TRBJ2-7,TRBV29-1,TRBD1,CSVGRGQGTYEQYF
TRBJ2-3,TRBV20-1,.,CSAEGTDTQYF
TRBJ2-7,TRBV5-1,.,CASSPGRGPYEQYF
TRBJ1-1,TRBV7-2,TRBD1,CASRQGGEMFEAFF
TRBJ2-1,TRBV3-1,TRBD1,CASPGTGGFEQFF
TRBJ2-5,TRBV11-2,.,CASSLEQETQYF
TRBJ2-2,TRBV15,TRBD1,CATSKLTGRNTGELFF
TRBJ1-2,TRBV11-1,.,CASSPSRRWGYTF
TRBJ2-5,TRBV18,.,CASSPPARSETQYF
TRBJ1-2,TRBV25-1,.,CASAIWGGGYTF
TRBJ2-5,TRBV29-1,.,CSQRAQETQYF
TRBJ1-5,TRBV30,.,CALEAGHDQPQHF
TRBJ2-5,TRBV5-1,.,CASSGRARGEETQYF
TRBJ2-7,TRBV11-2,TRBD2,CASSLYGTSGYEQYF